This entry concerns a single TCR beta chain. The antigen is unknown. It was RNA transcripts that yielded the amplified TCR beta CDR3 regions. The study used the HTBI primer set for a first-round RT-PCR of the TCR CDR3. TCRdb called the multiplex PCR reads again in MiXCR, with one record for every CDR3 protein. The sample includes around 450,000 distinct CDR3 sequences, roughly 14% seen only once; the top ten take roughly 7.4%. This CDR3 region has 15 residues. J gave up 2 bases and V 5 bases, and 7 bases lay outside the gene matches. Germline loops: CDR1 SGHRS, CDR2 YFSETQ. The entry originates in a study of T cells in Graves' hyperthyroidism and ophthalmopathy. It was uncontrolled infection, other autoimmune disease, pregnancy or lactation that excluded patients. Each diagnosis drew on symptoms, thyroxine, TRAb, thyroid ultrasound and orbital computed tomography findings. Study conclusions and caveats: Stable hyperthyroidism was separated from ophthalmopathy by a model based on 13 V-J features. Blood samples included most of the expanded thyroid clonotypes exceeding 0.001.

Material for sequencing was blood. The rearrangement links TRBV5-1 to TRBJ2-7; 10 bases fit TRBD1. The receptor was derived from a woman aged 18-29 years with Graves' hyperthyroidism. The CDR3 region has the DNA TGCGCCAGCAGGCAGGCCGGGACAGGGGCCTACGAGCAGTACTTC. Its translation is CASRQAGTGAYEQYF.